The 5 T cell receptor beta chains presented below share a single source sample, sequenced in a study of T cells in Graves' hyperthyroidism and ophthalmopathy. TCR beta CDR3 region amplification was performed from RNA transcripts. First-round RT-PCR of the TCR CDR3 relied on the HTBI primer set. TCRdb analysed the multiplex PCR reads with MiXCR anew, one entry per CDR3 protein. The table records about 720,000 distinct CDR3 sequences, about 17% of them present only once. Input material: blood. These receptors were taken from a man aged 18 to 29 with Graves' hyperthyroidism.

This clonotype showed up many times. The rearrangement uses TRBV3-1 and TRBJ2-7; D gene unclear. The CDR3 has 12 residues. From germline, CDR1 is LGHDT and CDR2 YNNKEL (reference sequence). V shed 2 bases and J shed 6 bases, with 8 bases lying between them. The CDR3 region is CASSQRNSEQYF. In nucleotides, the CDR3 is TGTGCCAGCAGCCAAAGGAACAGCGAGCAGTACTTC.

Points on this clonotype: An end of the junction does not agree with germline; a read error may underlie this. The CDR3 sequence: CAGSLGGSYEQYF. The CDR3 nucleotides are TGTGCCGGCAGCTTAGGGGGAAGCTACGAGCAGTACTTC. This chain connects TRBV11-2 to TRBJ2-7, with TRBD1 as a possible D gene (6 bases). This CDR3 has 13 amino acids. Germline loops: CDR1 SGHAT, CDR2 FQNNGV. Full variable domain (remainder filled in from reference TRBV11-2 and TRBJ2-7): EAGVAQSPRYKIIEKRQSVAFWCNPISGHATLYWYQQILGQGPKLLIQFQNNGVVDDSQLPKDRFSAERLKGVDSTLKIQPAKLEDSAVYLCAGSLGGSYEQYFGPGTRLTVT.

This clonotype was counted many times. The chain uses TRBV2 and TRBJ2-7, with D unresolved. The CDR3 has 12 residues. The germline V and J ends were trimmed by 7 bases and 7 bases, with 14 bases remaining between them. Germline assignment: CDR1 SNHLY and CDR2 FYNNEI. In DNA form, the CDR3 reads TGTGCCAGCAACCTTTCTACGAGGGAGCAGTACTTC. As protein: CASNLSTREQYF.

There are many counts of this clonotype. V usage is TRBV6-1 and J usage is TRBJ1-6; 9 bases match TRBD1. Losses at the gene ends were 8 bases for V and 7 bases for J; bases not matched to a gene: 3. CDR1 is MNHNS and CDR2 is SASEGT in the germline V gene. CDR3 size: 13 residues. CDR3 sequence reads: CASRTGVNSPLHF. For the CDR3, the DNA is TGTGCCAGCCGGACAGGGGTCAATTCACCCCTCCACTTT.

This clonotype was detected many times. V is TRBV12-3 or TRBV12-4 and J is TRBJ2-5; 15 nucleotides line up with TRBD2. The CDR3 sequence is 16 residues long. J gave up 5 bases and V 4 bases, and 5 bases lay outside the gene matches. The CDR3 loop reads CASSWGTSGRKETQYF. The CDR3 DNA reads as TGTGCCAGCAGTTGGGGGACTAGCGGGAGGAAGGAGACCCAGTACTTC.